One sample yielded the 12 T cell receptor beta chains listed below, sequenced in a study of cytomegalovirus exposure and HLA in healthy donors (dated by TCRdb to about 2017). Preparation of the library involved the immunoSEQ multiplex PCR assay. For the multiplex PCR, a mixture combining 60 forward primers for TCR Vbeta segments and 13 reverse primers for TCR Jbeta segments was used. Entries here come from immuneACCESS through TCRdb and include only in-frame sequences with V and J called. Some clones fail to appear in such tables; in the studies checked, an unresolved V gene covers under half of the shortfall, and the cause of the remainder is unknown. For this sample the table gives 99,000 or so clones, of which 75% to 85% were detected only once. The ten largest clonotypes hold about 3.1% of the sample. Input material: PBMCs. The origin of the receptors is a male donor in good health and CMV-seropositive.

This chain connects TRBV7-8 to TRBJ1-1; no reliable D call. Trimming removed 5 bases from V and 4 bases from J, with 11 bases in between. Germline loops: CDR1 SGHVS, CDR2 FQNEAQ. The CDR3 totals 13 residues. The CDR3 sequence: CASSPPPPTEAFF. CDR3 in DNA: TGTGCCAGCAGCCCCCCTCCCCCCACTGAAGCTTTCTTT. Filled out from reference TRBV7-8 and TRBJ1-1, the complete variable domain reads GAGVSQSPRYKVAKRGQDVALRCDPISGHVSLFWYQQALGQGPEFLTYFQNEAQLDKSGLPSDRFFAERPEGSVSTLKIQRTQQEDSAVYLCASSPPPPTEAFFGQGTRLTVV.

This CDR3 reads CAWSRGLAGGPDTQYF. DNA for the CDR3: TGTGCCTGGAGTAGGGGACTAGCGGGGGGCCCAGATACGCAGTATTTT. V and J are TRBV30 and TRBJ2-3; TRBD2 matches at 15 bases. V dropped 2 bases and J dropped 4; count of bases not matched to a gene: 4. This CDR3 has 16 amino acids. In germline, CDR1 is GTSNPN, CDR2 SVGIG (reference sequence).

The CDR3 sequence: CASRTQGSVNTEAFF. The CDR3 DNA is TGCGCCAGCAGAACCCAGGGGAGCGTGAACACTGAAGCTTTCTTT. The chain combines TRBV5-1 with TRBJ1-1, with TRBD1 as a possible D gene (6 bases). CDR3 size: 15 residues. V was cut by 5 bases and J by 0 bases, with 14 bases left in between. From germline, CDR1 is SGHRS and CDR2 YFSETQ.

The gene calls are TRBV30 and TRBJ1-5; 7 bases align to TRBD1. The germline V gene has CDR1 GTSNPN and CDR2 SVGIG (reference sequence). CDR3 length: 16 residues. V was clipped by 0 bases and J by 0 bases; unmatched bases: 5. The CDR3: CAWSVGQELSNQPQHF. The CDR3 DNA reads as TGTGCCTGGAGTGTCGGACAGGAACTTAGCAATCAGCCCCAGCATTTT.

V usage is TRBV6-6 and J usage is TRBJ1-1; a weak D match, TRBD1 (6 bases). V was clipped by 4 bases and J by 2 bases, with 11 bases between them. Germline V CDR1 and CDR2: MNHNY, SVGAGI (reference sequence). The CDR3 is 14 residues long. DNA of the CDR3: TGTGCCAGCAGTTCAGTACAGGGAAACACTGAAGCTTTCTTT. Amino acid sequence: CASSSVQGNTEAFF.

This clone came up once. The V call is TRBV2, the J call TRBJ2-7; D is perhaps TRBD1 (6 bases). V lost 6 bases, J lost 7 bases, and 13 bases lay in between. Germline-derived CDR1 and CDR2 are SNHLY and FYNNEI. CDR3 length equals 12 residues. The CDR3 sequence is CASRLQGREQYF. As DNA, the CDR3 is TGTGCCAGCAGACTACAGGGTCGGGAGCAGTACTTC.

Concerning this clone itself: Germline is not matched at one junction end, which may reflect a read error. The CDR3 nucleotides are TGTTCCAGCAGCCAAGGACAGGGGAAGGCTAATGAAAAACTGTTTTTT. Translating it yields CSSSQGQGKANEKLFF. This chain joins TRBV7-9 and TRBJ1-4; 9 positions match TRBD1. The length of the CDR3 is 16 residues. Germline V CDR1 and CDR2: SEHNR, FQNEAQ (reference sequence).

This chain uses TRBV7-6 with TRBJ2-3; 11 nucleotides match TRBD1. Germline V lookup: CDR1 SGHVS, CDR2 FNYEAQ. CDR3 length: 15 residues. Losses at the gene ends were 5 bases for V and 3 bases for J; bases not matched to a gene: 4. The CDR3 DNA is TGTGCCAGCAGCCACCGGGACAGGGGGACAGATACGCAGTATTTT. Amino acids: CASSHRDRGTDTQYF.

The rearrangement links TRBV29-1 to TRBJ2-3, with 12 bases that match TRBD2. Germline V CDR1 and CDR2: SQVTM, ANQGSEA. V shed 2 bases, J shed 0 bases, and the junction held 6 bases outside the gene matches. The CDR3 totals 17 residues. CDR3: CSVERTSGEMSTDTQYF. CDR3 in DNA: TGCAGCGTTGAACGGACTAGCGGGGAGATGAGCACAGATACGCAGTATTTT.

The gene calls are TRBV6-5 and TRBJ1-1; tentative D call: TRBD1 (6 bases). Per germline, CDR1 MNHEY and CDR2 SVGAGI. V gave up 6 bases and J gave up 2 bases, with 13 bases separating them. CDR3 length: 14 amino acids. CDR3 protein: CASSRGSKNTEAFF. The CDR3 bases are TGTGCCAGCAGCAGGGGATCCAAAAACACTGAAGCTTTCTTT.

The rearrangement joins TRBV6-5 to TRBJ2-7, with D possibly being TRBD2 (5 bases). The CDR3 runs 14 residues. Germline V gene data show CDR1 as MNHEY and CDR2 as SVGAGI. V gave up 3 bases and J gave up 5 bases, with 14 bases separating them. For the CDR3, the DNA is TGTGCCAGCAGTTATTCGGGGAACGGGGACGAGCAGTACTTC. It encodes CASSYSGNGDEQYF.

The chain has TRBV6-1 and TRBJ1-2; TRBD1 matches at 7 bases. Germline values: CDR1 MNHNS, CDR2 SASEGT. Germline trimming cut 3 bases from V and 7 bases from J; bases unmatched to any gene: 11. The CDR3 is 15 amino acids. In nucleotides, the CDR3 is TGTGCCAGCAGTGATAACCCCAAAGGGGGCGGTGGCTACACCTTC. Translated: CASSDNPKGGGGYTF.